One and the same sample provided the 15 T cell receptor beta chains below, sequenced in a study of blood T cell repertoires in COVID-19. Here immunoSEQ multiplex PCR was the method, and the copy in TCRdb shows in-frame clones only, minus some. The table includes over 80,000 clones, 70% to 90% detected once. The sequencing sample was made of peripheral blood. These receptors were taken from a woman of 80 years or more with acute or convalescent COVID-19.

This clone was picked up a small number of times. CDR3 amino acids: CASSLFGQGATNEKLFF. The CDR3 DNA is TGCGCCAGCAGCTTGTTCGGACAGGGTGCAACTAATGAAAAACTGTTTTTT. This rearrangement joins TRBV5-1 to TRBJ1-4; 8 bases map to TRBD1. The CDR3 runs to 17 residues. Germline V lookup: CDR1 SGHRS, CDR2 YFSETQ. Trimming took 1 base from V and 0 from J; bases not matched to a gene: 5.

The rearrangement joins TRBV29-1 to TRBJ2-3, with D perhaps TRBD1 (5 bases). Trimming cost V 7 bases and J 3 bases, with 20 bases left between them. The CDR3 consists of 15 residues. Per germline, CDR1 SQVTM and CDR2 ANQGSEA. The CDR3 reads CSANTRQGATDTQYF. The CDR3 coding sequence is TGCAGCGCAAATACCCGACAAGGGGCAACAGATACGCAGTATTTT.

This clone appeared once. An end of the junction does not agree with germline; a read error may underlie this. CDR3 nucleotide sequence: TGTGCCAGCAGTTTCACATCCGGGACAGCTCTGGATTTT. Translating it yields CASSFTSGTALDF. The chain couples TRBV28 to TRBJ2-3, with 7 bases lining up with TRBD1. Per germline, CDR1 MDHEN and CDR2 SYDVKM. The CDR3 sequence is 13 residues long.

This clone occurred a few times. The chain has TRBV6-5 and TRBJ1-2; 8 nucleotides match TRBD1. The CDR3 length is 13 residues. The V gene's germline CDR1 is MNHEY and CDR2 SVGAGI. V gave up 6 bases and J gave up 3 bases; unmatched junction bases: 3. CDR3 DNA sequence: TGTGCCAGCAGCATGACAGGGGACTATGGCTACACCTTC. Protein: CASSMTGDYGYTF.

The J gene is TRBJ1-1, the V gene TRBV4-2; 9 bases agree with TRBD1. V lost 2 bases to trimming and J lost 7 bases; unmatched junction nucleotides: 8. The CDR3 runs to 15 residues. Per germline, CDR1 LGHNA and CDR2 YNFKEQ. The CDR3 is CASSQPGQGHYEAFF. The DNA for the CDR3 is TGTGCCAGCAGCCAACCGGGACAGGGACATTATGAAGCTTTCTTT.

The V call is TRBV7-6, the J call TRBJ2-2, with 7 bases that match TRBD2. The V gene's germline CDR1 is SGHVS and CDR2 FNYEAQ. The junction had 1 base not matched to a gene; V was cut back by 3 bases and J by 6 bases. The CDR3 spans 13 residues. CDR3 sequence reads: CASSFGGAGELFF. CDR3 DNA sequence: TGTGCCAGCAGCTTTGGGGGGGCCGGGGAGCTGTTTTTT. Supplemented by reference TRBV7-6 and TRBJ2-2, the full variable domain reads GAGVSQSPRYKVTKRGQDVALRCDPISGHVSLYWYRQALGQGPEFLTYFNYEAQQDKSGLPNDRFSAERPEGSISTLTIQRTEQRDSAMYRCASSFGGAGELFFGEGSRLTVL.

J is TRBJ2-7 and V is TRBV5-1, with 7 bases lining up with TRBD1. CDR3 length: 14 amino acids. V lost 1 base, J lost 5 bases, and 6 bases stayed unmatched. Germline V gives CDR1 SGHRS, CDR2 YFSETQ. The CDR3 nucleotides read TGCGCCAGCAGCTTGACAGGGGTCATCAACGAGCAGTACTTC. It specifies CASSLTGVINEQYF.

The chain uses TRBV18 and TRBJ2-5, with D perhaps TRBD1 (6 bases). The CDR3 has 14 amino acids. V shed 5 bases and J shed 0 bases, with 10 bases lying between them. Germline V gene data show CDR1 as KGHSH and CDR2 as LQKENI. The CDR3 sequence is CASSWQGNQETQYF. The CDR3 DNA reads TGTGCCAGCTCATGGCAGGGGAACCAAGAGACCCAGTACTTC.

The V and J genes are TRBV29-1 and TRBJ2-3, with 8 bases fitting TRBD2. The CDR3 runs to 16 residues. Trimming removed 0 bases from V and 0 bases from J; junction bases left unmatched: 5. Germline CDR1 is SQVTM and CDR2 is ANQGSEA. CDR3 sequence (DNA): TGCAGCGTTGAAGACCCCCGGGAGGGTAGCACAGATACGCAGTATTTT. It codes for CSVEDPREGSTDTQYF.

For this clone: At one end, the junction sequence differs from germline, possibly due to a read error. The V gene is TRBV7-7, the J gene TRBJ2-5, with 10 positions matching TRBD1. The germline V gene encodes CDR1 SSHAT and CDR2 FNYEAQ (reference sequence). This CDR3 region has 14 residues. CDR3 loop: CASSVGTGEETQYF. As DNA, the CDR3 is TGTGCTAGCAGCGTAGGGACAGGGGAAGAGACCCAGTACTTC.

This clone was detected ten times or more. The chain recombines TRBV5-1 with TRBJ1-2; possible D gene TRBD1, 6 bases. This CDR3 is built from 14 residues. The V and J ends lost 1 base and 3 bases respectively, with 10 bases between them. The germline V gene has CDR1 SGHRS and CDR2 YFSETQ. The CDR3 DNA is TGCGCCAGCAGCTTGAAGGGGGTGGACTATGGCTACACCTTC. It specifies CASSLKGVDYGYTF.

The chain carries TRBV24-1 and TRBJ1-5, with 9 nucleotides matching TRBD1. This CDR3 is 16 amino acids long. CDR1 and CDR2 (germline): KGHDR, SFDVKD. V dropped 4 bases and J dropped 4; count of bases not matched to a gene: 7. The CDR3 protein is CATSDRRTGENQPQHF. As DNA, the CDR3 is TGTGCCACCAGTGACCGAAGGACAGGGGAAAATCAGCCCCAGCATTTT.

The chain is built from TRBV7-3 and TRBJ2-3, with unresolved D. The ends were cut back, 5 bases at V and 3 bases at J, with 9 bases in the middle. Germline V CDR1 and CDR2: SGHTA, FQGTGA. The length of the CDR3 is 13 residues. The CDR3 coding sequence is TGTGCCAGCAGCGCCTATTCAACAGATACGCAGTATTTT. The encoded protein is CASSAYSTDTQYF.

The chain carries TRBV27 and TRBJ2-5, with 9 bases identical to TRBD2. CDR3 length: 16 residues. With 0 bases clipped from V and 4 bases from J, the junction kept 6 bases outside the gene matches. Germline CDR1 and CDR2: MNHEY and SMNVEV (reference sequence). The DNA for the CDR3 is TGTGCCAGCAGTTTATCCCTAGCGGGAAGGCGAGAGACCCAGTACTTC. Its translation: CASSLSLAGRRETQYF.

The chain has TRBV5-1 and TRBJ1-3; unclear D gene. V shed 0 bases and J shed 4 bases, with 8 bases lying between them. The CDR3 has 14 residues. From germline, CDR1 is SGHRS and CDR2 YFSETQ. The CDR3: CASSLGLRGNTIYF. The DNA of the CDR3 is TGCGCCAGCAGCTTGGGTCTGAGAGGAAACACCATATATTTT.